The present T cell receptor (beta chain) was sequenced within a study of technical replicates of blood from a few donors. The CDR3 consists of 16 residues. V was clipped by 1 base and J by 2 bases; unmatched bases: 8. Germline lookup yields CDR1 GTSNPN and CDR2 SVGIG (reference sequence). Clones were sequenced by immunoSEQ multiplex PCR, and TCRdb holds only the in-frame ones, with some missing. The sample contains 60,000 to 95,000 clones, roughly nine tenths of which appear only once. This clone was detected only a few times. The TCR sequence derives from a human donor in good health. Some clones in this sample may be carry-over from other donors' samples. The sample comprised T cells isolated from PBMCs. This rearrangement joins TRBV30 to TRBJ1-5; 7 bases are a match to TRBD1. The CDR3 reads CAWSGYSGTGNQPQHF. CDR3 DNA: TGTGCCTGGAGTGGATACTCCGGGACAGGCAATCAGCCCCAGCATTTT.